The clone carrying this T cell receptor beta chain was seen more than once but under ten times. Antigen unknown. These data belong to a study of vaccination and CD4 T cells after COVID-19. Study-wide results and caveats: There was no significant change from around 19 to 38 median reactive clonotypes. Analysis of convalescent patients found that 304 of 307 vaccine-specific clones were spike mono-reactive. A median of around 90% of reactive clones, in convalescent patients, became evident only post-vaccination.

Per germline, CDR1 LNHDA and CDR2 SQIVND (reference sequence). This CDR3 region has 17 residues. V lost 6 bases, J lost 6 bases, and 24 bases lay in between. Treatment: roughly 11-day PBMC culture with coronavirus spike peptide pools or control peptides (ViraFEST assay). Sequenced with the Oncomine TCR Beta short-read assay was DNA taken from cultured CD4+ T cells. TCRdb re-called the PCR reads with MiXCR, one entry per CDR3 protein. This sample carries over 15,000 distinct CDR3 sequences, 52% of them seen once, and the ten largest clones take about an eighth. This chain links TRBV19 with TRBJ1-5; unclear D gene. This receptor was obtained from a human donor who had recovered from COVID-19. The sample taken for sequencing was CD4+ T cells from blood, cultured in vitro. For the CDR3, the DNA is TGTGCCAGTAGCATATATAATCCCGGACCGACGGGTCAGCCCCAGCATTTT. Translated, it gives CASSIYNPGPTGQPQHF.